This paragraph covers one T cell receptor (beta chain) sequence. The data derive from a study of OX40 agonist ivuxolimab in advanced cancers. The CDR3 has 14 amino acids. The V and J ends lost 7 bases and 8 bases, in that order; junction bases with no gene match: 10. Per germline, CDR1 MNHEY and CDR2 SMNVEV (reference sequence). Assay used: immunoSEQ multiplex PCR; TCRdb lists only in-frame clones, some missing. The sample carries 40,000 or so clones, 70% to 80% recorded once. Sequencing used CD4+ or CD8+ T cells sorted from blood, obtained in a trial of the OX40 agonist ivuxolimab. The clonotype originates from an adult with an advanced solid tumor such as melanoma, head and neck, liver or kidney cancer. The chain joins TRBV27 to TRBJ1-2; TRBD1 matches at 10 bases. CDR3 sequence: CASKVDRGLGGYTF. The CDR3 nucleotides are TGTGCCAGCAAGGTAGACAGGGGGCTGGGGGGCTACACCTTC.